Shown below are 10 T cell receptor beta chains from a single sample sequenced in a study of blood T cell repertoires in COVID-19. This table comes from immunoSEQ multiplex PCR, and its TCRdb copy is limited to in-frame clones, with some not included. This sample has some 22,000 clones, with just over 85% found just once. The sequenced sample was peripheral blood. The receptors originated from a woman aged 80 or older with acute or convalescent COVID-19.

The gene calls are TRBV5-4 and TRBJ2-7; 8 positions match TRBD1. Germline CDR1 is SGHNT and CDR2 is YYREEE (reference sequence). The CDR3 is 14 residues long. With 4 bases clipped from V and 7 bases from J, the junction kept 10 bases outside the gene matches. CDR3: CASSRQGAGREQYF. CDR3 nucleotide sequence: TGTGCCAGCAGCCGTCAGGGGGCGGGTCGAGAGCAGTACTTC. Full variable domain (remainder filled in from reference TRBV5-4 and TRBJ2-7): ETGVTQSPTHLIKTRGQQVTLRCSSQSGHNTVSWYQQALGQGPQFIFQYYREEENGRGNFPPRFSGLQFPNYSSELNVNALELDDSALYLCASSRQGAGREQYFGPGTRLTVT.

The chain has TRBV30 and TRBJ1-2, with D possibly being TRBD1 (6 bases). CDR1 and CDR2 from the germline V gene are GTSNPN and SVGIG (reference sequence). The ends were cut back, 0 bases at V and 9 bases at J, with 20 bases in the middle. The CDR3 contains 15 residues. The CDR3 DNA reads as TGTGCCTGGAGTGTACTATCAGGGGTCTCAGGGAGCTACACCTTC. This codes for CAWSVLSGVSGSYTF.

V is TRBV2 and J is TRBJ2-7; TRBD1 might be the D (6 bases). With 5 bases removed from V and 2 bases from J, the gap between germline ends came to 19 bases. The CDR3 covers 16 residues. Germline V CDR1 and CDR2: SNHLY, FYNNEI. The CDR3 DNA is TGTGCCAGCAGTTTCAAACCGGGACATGGACCCTACGAGCAGTACTTC. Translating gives CASSFKPGHGPYEQYF.

The CDR3 DNA follows: TGTGCCAGCAGCTTAGGCATGACAGAAGCTTTCTTT. Amino acid sequence: CASSLGMTEAFF. V and J are TRBV11-3 and TRBJ1-1; D is uncertain. The CDR3 is 12 residues long. CDR1 SGHNT and CDR2 YENEEA come from the germline V gene. The germline V and J ends were trimmed by 1 base and 8 bases, with 8 bases remaining between them.

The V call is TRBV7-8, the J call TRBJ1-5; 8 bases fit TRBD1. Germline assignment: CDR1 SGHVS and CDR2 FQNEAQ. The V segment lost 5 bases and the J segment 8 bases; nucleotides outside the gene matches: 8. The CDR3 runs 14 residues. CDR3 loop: CASSAGTGLKPQHF. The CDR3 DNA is TGTGCCAGCAGCGCCGGGACAGGACTGAAGCCCCAGCATTTT.

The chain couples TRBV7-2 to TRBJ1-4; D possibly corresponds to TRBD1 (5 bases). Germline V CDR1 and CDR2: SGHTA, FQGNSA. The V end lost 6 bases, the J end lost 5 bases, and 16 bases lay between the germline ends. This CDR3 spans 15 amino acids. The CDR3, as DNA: TGTGCCAGCAGGGGCGGGGGGACCACAAATGAAAAACTGTTTTTT. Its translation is CASRGGGTTNEKLFF.

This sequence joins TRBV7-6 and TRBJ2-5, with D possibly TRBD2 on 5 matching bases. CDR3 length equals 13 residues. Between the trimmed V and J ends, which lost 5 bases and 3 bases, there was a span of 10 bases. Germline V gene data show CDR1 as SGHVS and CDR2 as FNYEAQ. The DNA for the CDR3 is TGTGCCAGCAGCCCCGGGATGGAAGAGACCCAGTACTTC. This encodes CASSPGMEETQYF.

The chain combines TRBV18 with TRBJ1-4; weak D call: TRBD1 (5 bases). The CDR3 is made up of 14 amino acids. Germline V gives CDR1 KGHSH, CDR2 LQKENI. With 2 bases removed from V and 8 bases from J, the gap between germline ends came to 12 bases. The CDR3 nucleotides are TGTGCCAGCTCACCAGGGGGGTTGGGCGAAAAACTGTTTTTT. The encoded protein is CASSPGGLGEKLFF.

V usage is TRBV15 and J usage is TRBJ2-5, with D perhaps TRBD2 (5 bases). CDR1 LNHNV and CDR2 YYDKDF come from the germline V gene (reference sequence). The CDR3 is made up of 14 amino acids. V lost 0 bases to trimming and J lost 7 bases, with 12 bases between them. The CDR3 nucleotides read TGTGCCACCAGCAGAGATGCGGCCGCGGGGACCCAGTACTTC. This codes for CATSRDAAAGTQYF.

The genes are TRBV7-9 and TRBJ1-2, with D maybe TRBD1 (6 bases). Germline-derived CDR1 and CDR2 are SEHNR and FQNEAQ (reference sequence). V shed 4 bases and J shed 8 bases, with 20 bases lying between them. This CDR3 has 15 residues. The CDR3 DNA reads TGTGCCAGCAGCTATGAGGGGGTTGAAGGCTTAGGCTACACCTTC. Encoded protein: CASSYEGVEGLGYTF.